The 18 T cell receptor beta chains given below trace back to one sample, sequenced in a study of cytotoxic CD8 clonotypes in ibrutinib-treated CLL. The protocol was immunoSEQ multiplex PCR, while the TCRdb copy is restricted to in-frame clones and leaves out a portion. Here the sample spans 150,000 to 200,000 clones, around three quarters being singletons. This specimen was PBMCs, taken after 24 months of ibrutinib treatment. The origin of the receptors is a human donor with chronic lymphocytic leukemia.

This clone was seen more than once but under ten times. Different DNA sequences within this sample yield the same CDR3. The chain couples TRBV5-1 to TRBJ2-3, with D perhaps TRBD2 (5 bases). Trimming took 0 bases from V and 0 from J, leaving 8 bases between them. Germline V gives CDR1 SGHRS, CDR2 YFSETQ. The CDR3 is made up of 15 amino acids. The DNA of the CDR3 is TGCGCCAGCAGCTTGGTCCCGGGAAGCACAGATACGCAGTATTTT. Its protein is CASSLVPGSTDTQYF.

Only one count was recorded for this clone. CDR3 DNA: TGTGCCAGCAGTTACGTAAGGGGGCGAAGAGAGACCCAGTACTTC. Protein product: CASSYVRGRRETQYF. The rearrangement joins TRBV6-5 to TRBJ2-5; 7 bases align to TRBD1. The V gene's germline CDR1 is MNHEY and CDR2 SVGAGI. The CDR3 sequence is 15 residues long. Trimming at V came to 2 bases and at J to 4 bases, leaving 7 bases not matched to a gene.

The chain carries TRBV9 and TRBJ2-3, with TRBD2 as a possible D gene (5 bases). V was clipped by 0 bases and J by 2 bases, with 7 bases between them. From germline, CDR1 is SGDLS and CDR2 YYNGEE. The CDR3 loop spans 14 amino acids. The CDR3 DNA reads as TGTGCCAGCAGCGTAGACCTAGCCACAGATACGCAGTATTTT. It translates to CASSVDLATDTQYF. Filled out from reference TRBV9 and TRBJ2-3, the complete variable domain reads DSGVTQTPKHLITATGQRVTLRCSPRSGDLSVYWYQQSLDQGLQFLIQYYNGEERAKGNILERFSAQQFPDLHSELNLSSLELGDSALYFCASSVDLATDTQYFGPGTRLTVL.

CDR3 in DNA: TGTGCCAGCAGTTACCGTCGAGGCACTGAAGCTTTCTTT. It is translated as CASSYRRGTEAFF. V is TRBV6-5 and J is TRBJ1-1; D not certain. Germline CDR1 is MNHEY and CDR2 is SVGAGI. This CDR3 spans 13 amino acids. The germline V and J ends were trimmed by 2 bases and 4 bases, with 8 bases remaining between them.

This chain uses TRBV4-1 with TRBJ2-1; TRBD1 agrees at 10 bases. Looked up from germline, CDR1 is MGHRA and CDR2 is YSYEKL. V lost 2 bases and J lost 14; bases outside the gene matches: 6. The CDR3 is 13 residues long. CDR3 nucleotides: TGCGCCAGCAGCCAAAATTCCGGGACAGGGGAGTTCTTC. This sequence encodes CASSQNSGTGEFF.

The CDR3 DNA is TGTGCCAGCAGCCCTAGACAGGGTGGACCAGAAAAACTGTTTTTT. This gives the protein CASSPRQGGPEKLFF. V usage is TRBV7-6 and J usage is TRBJ1-4; 7 bases agree with TRBD1. The CDR3 extends over 15 amino acids. Per the germline V gene, CDR1 is SGHVS and CDR2 is FNYEAQ. Trimming at V came to 5 bases and at J to 8 bases, leaving 11 bases not matched to a gene. The full variable domain, in which reference TRBV7-6 and TRBJ1-4 provide the parts outside the CDR3, is GAGVSQSPRYKVTKRGQDVALRCDPISGHVSLYWYRQALGQGPEFLTYFNYEAQQDKSGLPNDRFSAERPEGSISTLTIQRTEQRDSAMYRCASSPRQGGPEKLFFGSGTQLSVL.

The chain recombines TRBV9 with TRBJ1-2; 7 bases are a match to TRBD1. The CDR3 contains 14 residues. J was trimmed by 3 bases and V by 6 bases; bases with no gene match: 8. Germline lookup yields CDR1 SGDLS and CDR2 YYNGEE. CDR3 sequence: CASKGDSEYYGYTF. In DNA form, the CDR3 reads TGTGCCAGCAAGGGGGACAGTGAGTACTATGGCTACACCTTC. The variable domain in full, completed from reference TRBV9 and TRBJ1-2, reads DSGVTQTPKHLITATGQRVTLRCSPRSGDLSVYWYQQSLDQGLQFLIQYYNGEERAKGNILERFSAQQFPDLHSELNLSSLELGDSALYFCASKGDSEYYGYTFGSGTRLTVV.

The V call is TRBV19, the J call TRBJ1-1, with 7 bases identical to TRBD1. CDR3 length equals 12 residues. Per germline, CDR1 LNHDA and CDR2 SQIVND (reference sequence). V was pared by 9 bases and J by 1 base, with 2 bases of the junction left unmatched. In nucleotides, the CDR3 is TGTGCCAGCCGGACAGGGAACACTGAAGCTTTCTTT. Protein: CASRTGNTEAFF.

The chain employs TRBV7-2 and TRBJ2-7, with TRBD2 matching over 7 bases. J was trimmed by 5 bases and V by 4 bases; bases with no gene match: 8. CDR1 and CDR2 (germline): SGHTA, FQGNSA. The length of the CDR3 is 14 residues. Written as DNA, the CDR3 is TGTGCCAGCAGCTCACCGACTAGCCGGAACGAGCAGTACTTC. Its translation is CASSSPTSRNEQYF.

The rearrangement uses TRBV30 and TRBJ2-1; D possibly matches TRBD1 or TRBD2 (5 bases each). This CDR3 contains 15 residues. V gave up 1 base and J gave up 4 bases, with 14 bases separating them. Germline lookup yields CDR1 GTSNPN and CDR2 SVGIG (reference sequence). The CDR3: CAWSAPGTLYNEQFF. For the CDR3, the DNA is TGTGCCTGGAGTGCCCCGGGGACGCTATACAATGAGCAGTTCTTC.

V and J are TRBV5-1 and TRBJ2-1, with D possibly being TRBD2 (7 bases). This CDR3 has 16 residues. Germline lookup yields CDR1 SGHRS and CDR2 YFSETQ. The V end lost 0 bases, the J end lost 6 bases, and 16 bases lay between the germline ends. The CDR3 sequence is CASSLVTGGLRNEQFF. The CDR3 DNA sequence: TGCGCCAGCAGCTTGGTCACGGGGGGCTTACGCAATGAGCAGTTCTTC.

The chain recombines TRBV5-1 with TRBJ2-3; D is uncertain. The V and J ends lost 1 base and 1 base respectively, with 7 bases between them. This CDR3 region has 14 residues. Per the germline V gene, CDR1 is SGHRS and CDR2 is YFSETQ. The CDR3 DNA follows: TGCGCCAGCAGCTTGTTTCTGGGCACAGATACGCAGTATTTT. Protein: CASSLFLGTDTQYF. Full variable domain (remainder filled in from reference TRBV5-1 and TRBJ2-3): KAGVTQTPRYLIKTRGQQVTLSCSPISGHRSVSWYQQTPGQGLQFLFEYFSETQRNKGNFPGRFSGRQFSNSRSEMNVSTLELGDSALYLCASSLFLGTDTQYFGPGTRLTVL.

The V and J genes are TRBV9 and TRBJ1-4; TRBD1 is a possible D gene (6 bases). This CDR3 contains 15 residues. Between the trimmed V and J ends, which lost 1 base and 8 bases, there was a span of 15 bases. Germline V gene data show CDR1 as SGDLS and CDR2 as YYNGEE. The CDR3 loop is CASSVYSGEKEKLFF. CDR3 sequence (DNA): TGTGCCAGCAGCGTATACTCAGGGGAGAAGGAAAAACTGTTTTTT.

The chain has TRBV9 and TRBJ1-2, with D perhaps matching TRBD1 (5 bases). The CDR3 has 14 residues. The germline V and J ends were trimmed by 0 bases and 6 bases, with 12 bases remaining between them. In germline, CDR1 is SGDLS, CDR2 YYNGEE. Here the CDR3 reads CASSVEGGADGYTF. The CDR3 coding sequence is TGTGCCAGCAGCGTAGAAGGAGGGGCAGATGGCTACACCTTC.

The chain is built from TRBV6-5 and TRBJ1-1; D gene unclear. Trimming removed 3 bases at V and 1 base at J, with 9 bases between. This CDR3 is built from 14 residues. The germline V gene has CDR1 MNHEY and CDR2 SVGAGI. The CDR3: CASSYRQPNTEAFF. CDR3 in DNA: TGTGCCAGCAGTTATCGGCAGCCGAACACTGAAGCTTTCTTT.

V and J are TRBV9 and TRBJ2-3; 7 bases align to TRBD1. Germline CDR1 SGDLS, CDR2 YYNGEE. This CDR3 comprises 13 residues. V was pared by 0 bases and J by 10 bases, with 5 bases of the junction left unmatched. CDR3 nucleotides: TGTGCCAGCAGCGTAGCGGACAGGCCTCCGCAGTATTTT. The encoded protein is CASSVADRPPQYF.

This rearrangement joins TRBV7-9 to TRBJ2-2, with 9 bases identical to TRBD2. The CDR3 sequence is 17 residues long. Per germline, CDR1 SEHNR and CDR2 FQNEAQ (reference sequence). V shed 0 bases and J 4 bases; nucleotides not matched to a gene: 6. The CDR3: CASSLAPGLASTGELFF. The CDR3 bases are TGTGCCAGCAGCTTAGCCCCGGGACTAGCAAGCACCGGGGAGCTGTTTTTT.

The V and J genes are TRBV9 and TRBJ1-1; the D gene is possibly TRBD1 (5 bases). V was cut by 0 bases and J by 10 bases, with 10 bases left in between. Germline loops: CDR1 SGDLS, CDR2 YYNGEE. CDR3 length: 12 amino acids. The CDR3 DNA follows: TGTGCCAGCAGCGTAGTAGGGGTCGGAGCTTTCTTT. Its protein is CASSVVGVGAFF.